The 8 T cell receptor beta chains below were found in one sample sequenced in a study of blood T cells in healthy people across ages. Then a second PCR, running roughly 7 to 11 cycles, was carried out with a sample-barcoded 5' primer and a J-beta primer mix. In TCRdb, the 5' RACE reads were re-called with MiXCR into one record per CDR3 protein. Of around 1.1 million distinct CDR3 sequences in the sample, roughly two fifths were seen once. What was sequenced was blood. These receptors were collected from a young man in good health.

This clonotype was seen a handful of times. This chain links TRBV7-9 with TRBJ1-1; D uncertain. The germline V and J ends were trimmed by 5 bases and 4 bases, with 17 bases remaining between them. Germline V gene lookup returns CDR1 SEHNR and CDR2 FQNEAQ (reference sequence). The CDR3 has 15 amino acids. In DNA form, the CDR3 reads TGTGCCAGCAGCCCGACCGGTGGTCGTCGCACTGAAGCTTTCTTT. Encoded protein: CASSPTGGRRTEAFF.

A few counts support this clonotype. This chain connects TRBV10-3 to TRBJ1-2; 9 positions agree with TRBD1. The CDR3 is 17 amino acids. The ends lost 3 bases at V and 1 base at J; junction bases unmatched: 9. Germline CDR1 reads ENHRY; CDR2 reads SYGVKD. Here the CDR3 DNA reads TGTGCCATCAGTGATCCCGGGACAGGGTTAGGTAACTATGGCTACACCTTC. Residues: CAISDPGTGLGNYGYTF.

The chain is built from TRBV4-3 and TRBJ2-2, with D perhaps given as TRBD1 or TRBD2 (5 bases each). Per the germline V gene, CDR1 is LGHNA and CDR2 is YSLEER. The CDR3 runs 18 residues. Trimming took off 0 bases at V and 0 bases at J, with 14 bases between the two ends. CDR3: CASSQDMGTSANTGELFF. The CDR3 bases are TGCGCCAGCAGCCAAGATATGGGGACCAGCGCGAACACCGGGGAGCTGTTTTTT.

V and J are TRBV2 and TRBJ1-5; D is ambiguous. This CDR3 region has 16 residues. Trimming pared 3 bases from V and 3 bases from J, leaving 15 bases between. CDR1 and CDR2 from the germline V gene are SNHLY and FYNNEI. CDR3 bases: TGTGCCAGCAGTGATTTTCGGCAGGTCGCCAATCAGCCCCAGCATTTT. It translates to CASSDFRQVANQPQHF.

On this clonotype itself: The junction shows a germline mismatch at one end, possibly a read error. The chain recombines TRBV12-3 or TRBV12-4 with TRBJ1-5; D gene ambiguous. CDR3 length: 14 residues. As DNA, the CDR3 is TGTGACAGCAGTTTTACCGGCGGGAATCAGCCCCAGCATTTT. The encoded protein is CDSSFTGGNQPQHF.

Only a few counts were recorded for this clonotype. The CDR3 protein is CASSLWVGNYDTEAFF. CDR3 in DNA: TGTGCCAGCAGCTTATGGGTAGGGAATTATGACACTGAAGCTTTCTTT. The V and J genes are TRBV7-2 and TRBJ1-1; D unresolved. Germline lookup yields CDR1 SGHTA and CDR2 FQGNSA. This CDR3 has 16 amino acids. Trimming shortened V by 2 bases and J by 3 bases, and 16 bases separated the two germline ends.

J is TRBJ1-5 and V is TRBV12-3 or TRBV12-4; the D gene is possibly TRBD1 (5 bases). The CDR3 runs 14 residues. Trimming took 5 bases from V and 6 from J, leaving 14 bases between them. The CDR3 region has the DNA TGTGCCAGCAGTGTTACAGGCGGGGTTCAGCCCCAGCATTTT. Translating gives CASSVTGGVQPQHF.

This chain uses TRBV30 with TRBJ2-7; the D is unclear. Trimming shortened V by 0 bases and J by 4 bases, and 10 bases separated the two germline ends. CDR3 size: 13 residues. Germline CDR1 reads GTSNPN; CDR2 reads SVGIG (reference sequence). CDR3 DNA: TGTGCCTGGAGTGTAGACTCCGAGTACGAGCAGTACTTC. The encoded protein is CAWSVDSEYEQYF.